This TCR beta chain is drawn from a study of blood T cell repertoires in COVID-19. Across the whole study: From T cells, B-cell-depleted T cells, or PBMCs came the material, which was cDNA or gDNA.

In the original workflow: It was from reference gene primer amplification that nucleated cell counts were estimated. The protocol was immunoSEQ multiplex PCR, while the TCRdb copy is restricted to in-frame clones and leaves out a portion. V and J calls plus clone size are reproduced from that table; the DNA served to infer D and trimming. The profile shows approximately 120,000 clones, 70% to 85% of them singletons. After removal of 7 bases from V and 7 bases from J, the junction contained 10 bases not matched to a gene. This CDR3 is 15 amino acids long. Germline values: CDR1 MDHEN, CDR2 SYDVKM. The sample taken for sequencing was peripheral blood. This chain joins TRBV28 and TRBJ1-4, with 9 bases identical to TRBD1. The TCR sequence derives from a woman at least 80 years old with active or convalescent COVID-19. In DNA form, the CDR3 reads TGTGCCAGCAACACTGGGGGACAGGGAAGTGAAAAACTGTTTTTT. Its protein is CASNTGGQGSEKLFF.